This TCR beta chain was sequenced during a study of T cells in Graves' hyperthyroidism and ophthalmopathy. Patients having uncontrolled infection, another autoimmune disease, pregnancy or lactation were not included. Every diagnosis used clinical symptoms, serum thyroxine and TRAb, thyroid ultrasound and orbital computed tomography. Amplification yielded TCR beta CDR3 regions, with RNA transcripts as the source. TCR CDR3 regions were first amplified by RT-PCR with HTBI primers. TCRdb reanalysed the multiplex PCR reads using MiXCR and keeps one entry per CDR3 protein. The sample lists 470,000 or so distinct CDR3 sequences; 20% were seen once. Overall study results and limits: Most clonotypes expanded in the thyroid (above 0.001) were also present in blood.

V was cut by 7 bases and J by 8 bases, with 17 bases left in between. Germline V gene data show CDR1 as MNHNS and CDR2 as SASEGT. This CDR3 comprises 13 residues. This clonotype was picked up a small number of times. Its antigen is still unknown. The chain joins TRBV6-1 to TRBJ1-2, with D possibly matching TRBD1 (6 bases). What was sequenced was blood. The receptor comes from a man younger than 35 with Graves' hyperthyroidism. In DNA form, the CDR3 reads TGTGCCAGCACGTCATCAGGGGCGCGCGGCTACACCTTC. Amino acids: CASTSSGARGYTF.